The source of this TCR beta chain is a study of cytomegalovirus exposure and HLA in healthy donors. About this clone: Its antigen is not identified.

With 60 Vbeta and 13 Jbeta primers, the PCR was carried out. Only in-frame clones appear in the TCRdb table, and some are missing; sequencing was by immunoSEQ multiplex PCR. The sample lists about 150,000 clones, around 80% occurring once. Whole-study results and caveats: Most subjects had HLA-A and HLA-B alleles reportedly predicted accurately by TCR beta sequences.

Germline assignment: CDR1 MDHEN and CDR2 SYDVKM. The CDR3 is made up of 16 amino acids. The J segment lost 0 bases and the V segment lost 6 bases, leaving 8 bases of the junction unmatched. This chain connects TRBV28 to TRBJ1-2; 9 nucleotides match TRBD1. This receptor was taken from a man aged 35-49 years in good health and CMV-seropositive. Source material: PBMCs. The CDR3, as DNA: TGTGCCAGCAGCTATAGCTGGACAGGGGCTAACTATGGCTACACCTTC. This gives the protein CASSYSWTGANYGYTF.